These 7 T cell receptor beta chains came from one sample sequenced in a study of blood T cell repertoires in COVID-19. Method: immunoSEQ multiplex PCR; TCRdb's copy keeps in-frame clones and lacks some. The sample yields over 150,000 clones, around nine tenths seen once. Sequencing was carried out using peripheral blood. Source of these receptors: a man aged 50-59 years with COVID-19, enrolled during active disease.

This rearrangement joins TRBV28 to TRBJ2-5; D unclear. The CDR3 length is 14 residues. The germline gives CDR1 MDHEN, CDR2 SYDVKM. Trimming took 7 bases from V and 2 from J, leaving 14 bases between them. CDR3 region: CASTSPGGQETQYF. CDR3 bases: TGTGCCAGCACCTCGCCTGGCGGACAAGAGACCCAGTACTTC. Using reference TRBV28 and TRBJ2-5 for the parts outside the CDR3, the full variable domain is DVKVTQSSRYLVKRTGEKVFLECVQDMDHENMFWYRQDPGLGLRLIYFSYDVKMKEKGDIPEGYSVSREKKERFSLILESASTNQTSMYLCASTSPGGQETQYFGPGTRLLVL.

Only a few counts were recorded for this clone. The CDR3, as DNA: TGCGCCAGCAGCAACAGGGAAAGAGTGTATGGCTACACCTTC. It specifies CASSNRERVYGYTF. The chain is built from TRBV5-1 and TRBJ1-2; D is perhaps TRBD1 (6 bases). V lost 4 bases and J 5 bases, leaving 15 bases between the germline ends. CDR3 length: 14 amino acids. Germline CDR1 SGHRS, CDR2 YFSETQ.

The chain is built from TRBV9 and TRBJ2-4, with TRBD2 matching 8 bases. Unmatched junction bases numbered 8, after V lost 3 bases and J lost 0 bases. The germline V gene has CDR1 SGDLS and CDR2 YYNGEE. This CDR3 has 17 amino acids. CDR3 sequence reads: CASSGDPLAVAKNIQYF. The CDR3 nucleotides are TGTGCCAGCAGCGGGGACCCACTAGCGGTAGCCAAAAACATTCAGTACTTC. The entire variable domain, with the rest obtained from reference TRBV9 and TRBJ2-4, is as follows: DSGVTQTPKHLITATGQRVTLRCSPRSGDLSVYWYQQSLDQGLQFLIQYYNGEERAKGNILERFSAQQFPDLHSELNLSSLELGDSALYFCASSGDPLAVAKNIQYFGAGTRLSVL.

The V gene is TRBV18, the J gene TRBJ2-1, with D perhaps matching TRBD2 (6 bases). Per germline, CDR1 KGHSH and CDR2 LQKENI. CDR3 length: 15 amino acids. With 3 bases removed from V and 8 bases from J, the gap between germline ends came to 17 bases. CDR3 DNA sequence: TGTGCCAGCTCACCTGTAGCGGTTACGGCCGATGAGCAGTTCTTC. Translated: CASSPVAVTADEQFF.

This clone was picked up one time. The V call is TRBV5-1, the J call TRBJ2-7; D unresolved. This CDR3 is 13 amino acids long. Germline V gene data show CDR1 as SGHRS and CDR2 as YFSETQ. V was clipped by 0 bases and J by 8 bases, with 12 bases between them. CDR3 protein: CASSLGSYDQQYF. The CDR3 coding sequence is TGCGCCAGCAGCTTGGGTAGCTACGACCAGCAGTACTTC.

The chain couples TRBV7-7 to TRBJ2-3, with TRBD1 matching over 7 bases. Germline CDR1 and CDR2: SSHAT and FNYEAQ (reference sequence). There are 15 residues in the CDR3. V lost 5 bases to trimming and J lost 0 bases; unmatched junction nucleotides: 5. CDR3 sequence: CASSSTGVSTDTQYF. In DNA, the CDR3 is TGTGCCAGCAGCAGCACAGGGGTTAGCACAGATACGCAGTATTTT.

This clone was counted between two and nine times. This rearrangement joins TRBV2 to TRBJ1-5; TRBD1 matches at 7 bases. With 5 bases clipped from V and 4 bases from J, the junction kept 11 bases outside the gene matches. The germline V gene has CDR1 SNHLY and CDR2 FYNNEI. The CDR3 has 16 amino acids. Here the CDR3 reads CASSPGQADLNQPQHF. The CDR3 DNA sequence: TGTGCCAGCAGTCCCGGACAGGCAGACCTAAATCAGCCCCAGCATTTT.